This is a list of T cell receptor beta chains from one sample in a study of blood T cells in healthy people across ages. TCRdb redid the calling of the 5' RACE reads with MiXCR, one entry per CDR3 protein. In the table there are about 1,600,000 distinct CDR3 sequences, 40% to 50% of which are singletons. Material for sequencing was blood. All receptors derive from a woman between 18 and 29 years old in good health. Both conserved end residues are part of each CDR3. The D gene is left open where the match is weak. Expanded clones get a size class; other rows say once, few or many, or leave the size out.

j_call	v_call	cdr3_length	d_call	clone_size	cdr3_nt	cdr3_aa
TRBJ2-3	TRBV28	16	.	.	TGTGCCAGCATATCCCCTCGGGGATCTATCACAGATACGCAGTATTTT	CASISPRGSITDTQYF
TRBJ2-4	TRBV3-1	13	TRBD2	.	TGTGCCAGTGAGACTAGCGGGGCCCGCATTCAGTACTTC	CASETSGARIQYF
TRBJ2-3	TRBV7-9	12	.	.	TGTGCCAGCAGGTTAGGAGGAGATACGCAGTATTTT	CASRLGGDTQYF
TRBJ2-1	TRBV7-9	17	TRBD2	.	TGTGCCAGCAGCCTATCTTTGTTAGCGGGAGGGCCGGATGAGCAGTTCTTC	CASSLSLLAGGPDEQFF
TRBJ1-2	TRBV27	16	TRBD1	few	TGTGCCAGCAGTTTGGGCACAGGGGGCGCTGACTATGGCTACACCTTC	CASSLGTGGADYGYTF
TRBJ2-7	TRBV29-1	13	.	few	TGCAGCGTTGAAAGTGGGGGGACCTACGAGCAGTACTTC	CSVESGGTYEQYF
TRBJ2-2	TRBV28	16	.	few	TGTGCCAGCAGTTTTCTTGGGGGCAAGAACACCGGGGAGCTGTTTTTT	CASSFLGGKNTGELFF
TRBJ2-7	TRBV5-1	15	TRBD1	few	TGCGCCAGCAGCATCGACAGGGGGCTCTCCTACGAGCAGTACTTC	CASSIDRGLSYEQYF
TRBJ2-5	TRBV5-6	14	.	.	TGTGCCAGCAGCTTAGTGGACAACGAAGAGACCCAGTACTTC	CASSLVDNEETQYF
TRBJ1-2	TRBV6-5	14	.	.	TGTGCCAGCAGTTCCACCGGGACACATGGTGGCTACACCTTC	CASSSTGTHGGYTF
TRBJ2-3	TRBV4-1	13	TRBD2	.	TGCGCCAGCAGCCAAGAAGGGGCAGCGGGAGTGTATTTT	CASSQEGAAGVYF
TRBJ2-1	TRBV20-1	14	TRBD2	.	TGCGGACTCTCTCCGGGAGGGCCCGCGGATGAGCAGTTCTTC	CGLSPGGPADEQFF
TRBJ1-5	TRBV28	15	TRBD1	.	TGTGCCAGCAGGGCAGGGGGCTCGAACAATCAGCCCCAGCATTTT	CASRAGGSNNQPQHF
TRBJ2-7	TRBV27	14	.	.	TGTGCCAGCAGTTCGGCAGGGTTATCCTACGAGCAGTACTTC	CASSSAGLSYEQYF
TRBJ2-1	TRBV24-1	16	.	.	TGTGCCACCAGTGACTGGGCTGGGGGCTCCTACAATGAGCAGTTCTTC	CATSDWAGGSYNEQFF
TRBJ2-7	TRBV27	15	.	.	TGTGCCAGCGGACCATTCCTTATCAGGGGGCGGGAGGAGTACTTC	CASGPFLIRGREEYF
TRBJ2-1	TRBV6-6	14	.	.	TGTGCCAGCCGGGCGGACACTTTCGGAAATGAGCAGTTCTTC	CASRADTFGNEQFF
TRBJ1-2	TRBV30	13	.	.	TGTGCCTGGAGTACGGACAGTCTCTATGGCTACACCTTC	CAWSTDSLYGYTF
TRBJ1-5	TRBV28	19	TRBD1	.	TGTGCCAGCAGTTCCCCGCGGGACAGGGGGACTTCGGGCAATCAGCCCCAGCATTTT	CASSSPRDRGTSGNQPQHF
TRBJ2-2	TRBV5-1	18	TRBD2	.	TGCGCCAGCAGCGTTCTATCGGGACTAGCGGGAGACACCGGGGAGCTGTTTTTT	CASSVLSGLAGDTGELFF
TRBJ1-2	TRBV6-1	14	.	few	TGTGCCAGCAGCCCCGGGCCCTACTTGAAGGGCTACACCTTC	CASSPGPYLKGYTF
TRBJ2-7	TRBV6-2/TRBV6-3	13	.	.	TGTGCCAGCCGGCTCGGCAAGTCGGGCGAGCAGTACTTC	CASRLGKSGEQYF
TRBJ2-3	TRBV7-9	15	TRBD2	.	TGTGCCAGCAGCTCCGTAAGCGGGGGGGTGGATACGCAGTATTTT	CASSSVSGGVDTQYF
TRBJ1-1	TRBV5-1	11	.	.	TGCGCGCGGTGGGGGAACACTGAAGCTTTCTTT	CARWGNTEAFF
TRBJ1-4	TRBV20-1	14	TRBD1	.	TGCAGTGCTACACAGGGGGCCGGGAATGAAAAACTGTTTTTT	CSATQGAGNEKLFF